A single sample gave rise to the 20 T cell receptor beta chains below, sequenced in a study of T cells in Graves' hyperthyroidism and ophthalmopathy. What was amplified from RNA transcripts were TCR beta CDR3 regions. HTBI primers were the set used in a first-round RT-PCR of the TCR CDR3. TCRdb passed the multiplex PCR reads through MiXCR, listing each CDR3 protein once. The sample consists of over 550,000 distinct CDR3 sequences, approximately 15% of them appearing once. The sample comprised blood. These TCRs come from a woman aged 18-30 years with Graves' hyperthyroidism.

At least ten counts were recorded for this clonotype. Mismatch with germline at one junction end may stem from a read error. The chain couples TRBV28 to TRBJ2-7; 10 bases align to TRBD2. The germline V gene encodes CDR1 MDHEN and CDR2 SYDVKM. The CDR3 has 12 residues. Here the CDR3 reads CAGLAESYGQYF. CDR3 coding DNA: TGTGCCGGACTAGCGGAGTCCTACGGGCAGTACTTC.

In nucleotides, the CDR3 is TGTGCCAGCAGCTTGTACAGGGGCAGGGATAGCAATCAGCCCCAGCATTTT. As protein: CASSLYRGRDSNQPQHF. The chain has TRBV5-6 and TRBJ1-5, with 7 nucleotides matching TRBD1. The CDR3 length is 17 residues. Losses at the gene ends were 1 base for V and 0 bases for J; bases not matched to a gene: 7. Germline V gives CDR1 SGHDT, CDR2 YYEEEE. Together with reference TRBV5-6 and TRBJ1-5, the CDR3 gives the full variable domain: DAGVTQSPTHLIKTRGQQVTLRCSPKSGHDTVSWYQQALGQGPQFIFQYYEEEERQRGNFPDRFSGHQFPNYSSELNVNALLLGDSALYLCASSLYRGRDSNQPQHFGDGTRLSIL.

A word on this clonotype: A junction boundary mismatches the germline segment, possibly from a read error. This chain connects TRBV6-4 to TRBJ2-3, with D perhaps given as TRBD1 or TRBD2 (5 bases each). The germline V gene encodes CDR1 MRHNA and CDR2 SNTAGT. This CDR3 contains 17 residues. The CDR3 spells CASSYSGPITGTDTQYF. CDR3 sequence (DNA): TGTGCCAGCAGTTACTCGGGGCCAATAACTGGCACAGATACGCAGTATTTT.

This clonotype was seen at least ten times. This chain joins TRBV12-3 or TRBV12-4 and TRBJ2-1; D perhaps matches TRBD2 (6 bases). This CDR3 is built from 15 residues. The V and J ends lost 5 bases and 0 bases respectively, with 11 bases between them. This CDR3 is CASSPSVDSYNEQFF. The CDR3 DNA reads as TGTGCCAGCAGTCCTAGCGTTGACTCCTACAATGAGCAGTTCTTC.

This clonotype has more than one count but fewer than ten. The genes are TRBV24-1 and TRBJ2-5; maybe TRBD2 (5 bases). The germline V and J ends were trimmed by 4 bases and 0 bases, with 11 bases remaining between them. The germline V gene has CDR1 KGHDR and CDR2 SFDVKD. This CDR3 is 15 amino acids long. CDR3 sequence: CATSDEGVYQETQYF. The CDR3 DNA sequence: TGTGCCACCAGTGACGAGGGAGTCTACCAAGAGACCCAGTACTTC.

The V call is TRBV19, the J call TRBJ2-7; TRBD1 aligns across 10 bases. The CDR3 consists of 14 residues. Germline V gives CDR1 LNHDA, CDR2 SQIVND (reference sequence). The V gene end was trimmed by 5 bases and the J gene end by 6 bases; junction bases not matched to a gene: 7. The CDR3 reads CASSWRQGAGEQYF. CDR3 DNA: TGTGCCAGTAGTTGGAGACAGGGGGCGGGCGAGCAGTACTTC. Together with reference TRBV19 and TRBJ2-7, the CDR3 gives the full variable domain: DGGITQSPKYLFRKEGQNVTLSCEQNLNHDAMYWYRQDPGQGLRLIYYSQIVNDFQKGDIAEGYSVSREKKESFPLTVTSAQKNPTAFYLCASSWRQGAGEQYFGPGTRLTVT.

This rearrangement joins TRBV7-2 to TRBJ1-3; 7 nucleotides agree with TRBD1. Trimming at V came to 5 bases and at J to 0 bases, leaving 7 bases not matched to a gene. The CDR3 loop spans 16 amino acids. CDR1 and CDR2 from the germline V gene are SGHTA and FQGNSA. In nucleotides, the CDR3 is TGTGCCAGCAGCGTTACAGGGGCCCGCTCTGGAAACACCATATATTTT. It specifies CASSVTGARSGNTIYF.

The chain combines TRBV7-2 with TRBJ1-4, with 7 bases fitting TRBD1. From germline, CDR1 is SGHTA and CDR2 FQGNSA. V lost 3 bases and J lost 5; bases outside the gene matches: 3. This CDR3 has 14 residues. This chain's CDR3 is CASSFRDRNEKLFF. The CDR3 DNA sequence: TGTGCCAGCAGCTTCCGGGACAGAAATGAAAAACTGTTTTTT.

This clonotype appeared many times. The chain joins TRBV11-1 to TRBJ2-1; D is undetermined. The CDR3 covers 14 residues. Trimming removed 1 base at V and 8 bases at J, with 12 bases between. Germline V CDR1 and CDR2: SGHAT, FQDESV (reference sequence). The CDR3 nucleotides are TGTGCCAGCAGCTTAGACAGCAACGGGTATGAGCAGTTCTTC. Translated, it gives CASSLDSNGYEQFF.

This clonotype occurred many times. The CDR3 DNA reads TGTGCCAGCTCACCTCGGCAGGACTCTGGAAACACCATATATTTT. Its protein product is CASSPRQDSGNTIYF. The gene calls are TRBV18 and TRBJ1-3; the D is unclear. CDR1 is KGHSH and CDR2 is LQKENI in the germline V gene. Trimming removed 3 bases from V and 0 bases from J, with 9 bases in between. The CDR3 runs to 15 residues.

The V and J genes are TRBV20-1 and TRBJ2-3, with 7 bases lining up with TRBD2. Per the germline V gene, CDR1 is DFQATT and CDR2 is SNEGSKA (reference sequence). Unmatched junction bases numbered 8, after V lost 4 bases and J lost 1 base. The CDR3 runs 15 residues. CDR3 sequence: CSATLLAKGTDTQYF. The CDR3 DNA sequence: TGCAGTGCTACCCTACTAGCGAAGGGCACAGATACGCAGTATTTT.

This clonotype was picked up a small number of times. V and J are TRBV13 and TRBJ2-7; 9 bases are shared with TRBD2. In germline, CDR1 is PRHDT, CDR2 FYEKMQ (reference sequence). The CDR3 contains 16 residues. V lost 2 bases, J lost 2 bases, and 7 bases stayed unmatched. CDR3 coding DNA: TGTGCCAGCAGCTTAAAGGTCAGCGGGGGGACCTACGAGCAGTACTTC. Translating it yields CASSLKVSGGTYEQYF.

The chain uses TRBV13 and TRBJ2-2; 8 positions match TRBD2. CDR1 is PRHDT and CDR2 is FYEKMQ in the germline V gene (reference sequence). With V trimmed by 4 bases and J by 3 bases, 4 bases remained unmatched. The CDR3 consists of 15 residues. This chain's CDR3 is CASSSGLGYTGELFF. CDR3 DNA: TGTGCCAGCAGCTCGGGACTAGGGTACACCGGGGAGCTGTTTTTT.

The chain carries TRBV10-2 and TRBJ2-3, with a possible D match to TRBD2 (5 bases). Germline V CDR1 and CDR2: WSHSY, SAAADI. V was pared by 2 bases and J by 1 base, with 10 bases between. This CDR3 contains 15 residues. The CDR3 spells CASSEAGVGTDTQYF. In DNA form, the CDR3 reads TGCGCCAGCAGTGAGGCGGGCGTTGGCACAGATACGCAGTATTTT.

The chain combines TRBV20-1 with TRBJ1-2, with D uncertain. Germline V gene sequence: CDR1 DFQATT, CDR2 SNEGSKA (reference sequence). Trimming removed 3 bases at V and 4 bases at J, with 15 bases between. The CDR3 consists of 14 residues. The DNA of the CDR3 is TGCAGTGCTAGCCCTTCACGGTTAGGCTATGGCTACACCTTC. The encoded protein is CSASPSRLGYGYTF.

This clonotype was recorded many times. The V gene is TRBV6-1, the J gene TRBJ2-7; TRBD1 matches at 8 bases. Germline loops: CDR1 MNHNS, CDR2 SASEGT. The V gene end was trimmed by 5 bases and the J gene end by 3 bases; junction bases not matched to a gene: 12. The CDR3 totals 16 residues. The DNA of the CDR3 is TGTGCCAGCAGTAAGGCAACAGGGGGGCTAGGCTACGAGCAGTACTTC. Protein sequence: CASSKATGGLGYEQYF.

The V call is TRBV18, the J call TRBJ2-5; D perhaps matches TRBD2 (5 bases). The J call may be mistaken, given a closer DNA end match to TRBJ2-1. Germline-derived CDR1 and CDR2 are KGHSH and LQKENI. This CDR3 comprises 13 residues. DNA for the CDR3: TGTGCCAGCTCACCGCGGACTGAAGAGACCCAGTTCTTC. Translated, it gives CASSPRTEETQFF.

This clonotype was detected only a few times. The rearrangement joins TRBV28 to TRBJ2-7; TRBD2 matches at 7 bases. V trimming: 7 bases; J trimming: 4 bases; junction bases outside the gene matches: 7. CDR3 length: 13 amino acids. Germline V gene data show CDR1 as MDHEN and CDR2 as SYDVKM. CDR3 sequence: CASTWGGGYEQYF. In DNA, the CDR3 is TGTGCCAGCACCTGGGGGGGGGGGTACGAGCAGTACTTC.

This chain uses TRBV7-2 with TRBJ2-2; possibly TRBD2 for D (6 bases). Per germline, CDR1 SGHTA and CDR2 FQGNSA. This CDR3 contains 16 residues. V lost 0 bases to trimming and J lost 10 bases, with 18 bases between them. This CDR3 is CASSLAGQGLGKELFF. The CDR3, as DNA: TGTGCCAGCAGCTTAGCGGGGCAGGGACTCGGGAAGGAGCTGTTTTTT.

In this sample, this clonotype turned up many times. The chain couples TRBV12-3 or TRBV12-4 to TRBJ2-7; 11 nucleotides line up with TRBD2. This CDR3 spans 15 amino acids. The ends lost 4 bases at V and 3 bases at J; junction bases unmatched: 5. The CDR3 DNA reads TGTGCCAGCAGTTCCCTGCTAGCGGGAGGCTACGAGCAGTACTTC. Its translation: CASSSLLAGGYEQYF.